This passage covers 12 T cell receptor beta chains from one sample sequenced in a study of blood T cell repertoires in COVID-19. The protocol was immunoSEQ multiplex PCR, while the TCRdb copy is restricted to in-frame clones and leaves out a portion. Among 430,000 or so clones listed, around nine tenths were seen once. Sequenced: PBMCs or T cells enriched from blood (not recorded which). These receptors were taken from a woman aged 18 to 35 who had been exposed to COVID-19.

This clone has just one count. The chain links TRBV25-1 to TRBJ2-2, with D perhaps TRBD2 (5 bases). The germline V and J ends were trimmed by 4 bases and 0 bases, with 9 bases remaining between them. CDR3 size: 15 residues. Germline assignment: CDR1 MGHDK and CDR2 SYGVNS. Here the CDR3 reads CASSGGLANTGELFF. The DNA for the CDR3 is TGTGCCAGCAGTGGCGGGCTAGCGAACACCGGGGAGCTGTTTTTT. Drawing the rest from reference TRBV25-1 and TRBJ2-2, the complete variable domain is EADIYQTPRYLVIGTGKKITLECSQTMGHDKMYWYQQDPGMELHLIHYSYGVNSTEKGDLSSESTVSRIRTEHFPLTLESARPSHTSQYLCASSGGLANTGELFFGEGSRLTVL.

The rearrangement uses TRBV24-1 and TRBJ1-1; no reliable D call. This CDR3 spans 14 amino acids. Germline V lookup: CDR1 KGHDR, CDR2 SFDVKD. Trimming cost V 2 bases and J 0 bases, with 6 bases left between them. CDR3 in DNA: TGTGCCACCAGTGATTCGAGGGTGAACACTGAAGCTTTCTTT. Translation: CATSDSRVNTEAFF.

This rearrangement joins TRBV21-1 to TRBJ2-5; the DNA was not used to check the table's D call, TRBD1. TRBV21-1 is a documented pseudogene. The CDR3 extends over 19 amino acids. The CDR3 protein is CASSKVGNRGPSSGETQYF. CDR3 nucleotide sequence: TGTGCCAGCAGCAAAGTCGGGAACAGGGGGCCTAGTTCGGGGGAGACCCAGTACTTC.

The chain's CDR3 is CASSHGRGSYEQYF. CDR3 in DNA: TGTGCCAGCAGCCACGGTAGGGGCTCCTACGAGCAGTACTTC. This chain connects TRBV27 to TRBJ2-7, with D possibly matching TRBD1 (5 bases). The V gene lost 6 bases and the J gene lost 0 bases, with 12 bases spanning the gap. The CDR3 sequence is 14 residues long. Germline loops: CDR1 MNHEY, CDR2 SMNVEV (reference sequence).

This clone was found a few times. The chain has TRBV5-8 and TRBJ1-3; D remains ambiguous. Trimming took off 0 bases at V and 3 bases at J, with 16 bases between the two ends. There are 17 residues in the CDR3. CDR1 SGHTS and CDR2 YDEGEE come from the germline V gene. The CDR3 nucleotides are TGTGCCAGCAGCTTGGTTCTGGACTCGCAGGTTGGAAACACCATATATTTT. Translation gives CASSLVLDSQVGNTIYF.

This chain joins TRBV10-3 and TRBJ1-1; D gene uncertain. In germline, CDR1 is ENHRY, CDR2 SYGVKD. The CDR3 runs to 16 residues. Trimming pared 0 bases from V and 0 bases from J, leaving 11 bases between. The CDR3: CAISESVVSLNTEAFF. The CDR3 bases are TGTGCCATCAGTGAGTCGGTGGTAAGCTTGAACACTGAAGCTTTCTTT.

The chain is built from TRBV5-8 and TRBJ1-4; the match to TRBD1 covers 7 bases. Germline loops: CDR1 SGHTS, CDR2 YDEGEE. This CDR3 comprises 15 residues. V shed 0 bases and J 4 bases; nucleotides not matched to a gene: 3. CDR3 DNA sequence: TGTGCCAGCAGCTTGGTGGGACAGAATAATGAAAAACTGTTTTTT. It yields the protein CASSLVGQNNEKLFF.

The CDR3: CASSIVGRGRMDTEAFF. CDR3 DNA sequence: TGTGCCAGTAGTATAGTGGGCAGGGGGCGCATGGACACTGAAGCTTTCTTT. The chain combines TRBV19 with TRBJ1-1, with 8 bases matching TRBD1. The CDR3 is 17 residues long. V was clipped by 1 base and J by 3 bases; unmatched bases: 10. Germline assignment: CDR1 LNHDA and CDR2 SQIVND (reference sequence). Full variable domain (remainder filled in from reference TRBV19 and TRBJ1-1): DGGITQSPKYLFRKEGQNVTLSCEQNLNHDAMYWYRQDPGQGLRLIYYSQIVNDFQKGDIAEGYSVSREKKESFPLTVTSAQKNPTAFYLCASSIVGRGRMDTEAFFGQGTRLTVV.

This chain connects TRBV7-9 to TRBJ2-7, with 8 bases that match TRBD2. CDR1 and CDR2 (germline): SEHNR, FQNEAQ (reference sequence). The length of the CDR3 is 16 residues. V shed 5 bases and J 0 bases; nucleotides not matched to a gene: 9. CDR3 bases: TGTGCCAGCAGCCCCGGGGGGGGGCGCCCCTCCTACGAGCAGTACTTC. Residues: CASSPGGGRPSYEQYF.

This chain connects TRBV7-8 to TRBJ1-6; TRBD1 is a possible D gene (6 bases). This CDR3 is built from 14 residues. CDR1 is SGHVS and CDR2 is FQNEAQ in the germline V gene. V shed 1 base and J shed 9 bases, with 10 bases lying between them. The DNA for the CDR3 is TGTGCCAGCAGCTTAGAACAGGGCGGTTCACCCCTCCACTTT. Its protein is CASSLEQGGSPLHF. The full variable domain, completed using reference TRBV7-8 and TRBJ1-6, is GAGVSQSPRYKVAKRGQDVALRCDPISGHVSLFWYQQALGQGPEFLTYFQNEAQLDKSGLPSDRFFAERPEGSVSTLKIQRTQQEDSAVYLCASSLEQGGSPLHFGNGTRLTVT.

The chain employs TRBV9 and TRBJ1-5; 9 bases agree with TRBD1. In germline, CDR1 is SGDLS, CDR2 YYNGEE. The CDR3 runs to 18 residues. V lost 4 bases and J lost 2; bases outside the gene matches: 13. CDR3: CASSFGTGQWRGNQPQHF. The CDR3 DNA follows: TGTGCCAGCAGCTTCGGGACAGGGCAATGGCGGGGCAATCAGCCCCAGCATTTT.

The chain combines TRBV9 with TRBJ1-2; 8 nucleotides match TRBD1. The length of the CDR3 is 14 residues. Germline CDR1 reads SGDLS; CDR2 reads YYNGEE. The trim removed 6 bases at V and 3 bases at J, leaving 7 bases unmatched. CDR3 protein: CASTRTTGDYGYTF. CDR3 DNA sequence: TGTGCCAGCACCCGAACGACAGGGGACTATGGCTACACCTTC. Full variable domain (outside the CDR3, taken from reference TRBV9 and TRBJ1-2): DSGVTQTPKHLITATGQRVTLRCSPRSGDLSVYWYQQSLDQGLQFLIQYYNGEERAKGNILERFSAQQFPDLHSELNLSSLELGDSALYFCASTRTTGDYGYTFGSGTRLTVV.